This T cell receptor (beta chain) was documented in a study of cytomegalovirus exposure and HLA in healthy donors. General observations from the study: Later analysis identified around 15,000 TCR beta sequences associated with HLA alleles, using a false discovery rate threshold of 0.05.

The PCR was carried out with 60 Vbeta primers and 13 Jbeta primers. Data came from immunoSEQ multiplex PCR; TCRdb stores just in-frame clones and leaves some out. Counted here are around 270,000 clones, about 80% occurring once; the ten biggest clones make up roughly 0.31%. The CDR3 has 16 residues. Trimming took 3 bases from V and 5 from J, leaving 19 bases between them. In germline, CDR1 is MNHEY, CDR2 SMNVEV (reference sequence). As to this clone: Its matching antigen is unknown.

This receptor was identified in a girl aged 2 to 9 in good health and CMV-seronegative. The genes are TRBV27 and TRBJ2-5; a weak D match, TRBD1 (5 bases). Material: PBMCs. The DNA of the CDR3 is TGTGCCAGCAGTTTTCGCGTGGACCCCGCAGGGGAGACCCAGTACTTC. Amino acids: CASSFRVDPAGETQYF.